The rows below give T cell receptor beta chains drawn from one sample of a study of brain T cells in children with intractable seizures. TCRdb's copy holds only in-frame clones and misses some; the assay was immunoSEQ multiplex PCR. The table includes approximately 5,200 clones, roughly 94% detected once. The sample consisted of resected brain tissue, taken at surgery. These receptors were collected from a boy in the first two years of life with focal cortical dysplasia and intractable seizures. CDR3s include the opening cysteine and the closing phenylalanine or tryptophan. The D gene is left open where the match is weak. Not all rows give a size; the values are once, few, many and, for expanded clones, a class.

j_call v_call clone_size d_call cdr3_nt cdr3_aa
TRBJ2-1 TRBV12-3/TRBV12-4 NA NA TGTGCCAGCAGTCAGAATGAGCAGTTCTTC CASSQNEQFF
TRBJ2-1 TRBV27 NA NA TGTGCCAGCAGTCTTTACAATGAGCAGTTCTTC CASSLYNEQFF
TRBJ2-7 TRBV19 few TRBD2 TGTGCCAGTAGTATACACCAGCGGGGGGTCTACGAGCAGTACTTC CASSIHQRGVYEQYF
TRBJ2-1 TRBV4-1 NA TRBD2 TGCGCCAGCAGCCCCCGACTAGCGGGGGACGACAATGAGCAGTTCTTC CASSPRLAGDDNEQFF
TRBJ2-3 TRBV12-3/TRBV12-4 NA TRBD2 TGTGAGCCGTGGGAGGGTGTCGGAGATACGCAGTATTTT CEPWEGVGDTQYF
TRBJ1-5 TRBV6-5 NA NA TGTGCCAGCACAAGGACAGTTTATAGCAATCAGCCCCAGCATTTT CASTRTVYSNQPQHF
TRBJ1-2 TRBV28 NA NA TGTGCCAGCAGTTTCCTCAAGACAAATGGCTACACCTTC CASSFLKTNGYTF
TRBJ1-2 TRBV6-1 NA NA TGTGCCAGCAGTGAGTACGGGACTAACTATGGCTACACCTTC CASSEYGTNYGYTF
TRBJ2-3 TRBV5-1 NA NA TGCGCCAGCAGCTTGGGGGCGGACAGCACAGATACGCAGTATTTT CASSLGADSTDTQYF
TRBJ2-6 TRBV11-3 NA NA TGTGCCAGCAGCTCCGGAACTGGGGCCAACGTCCTGACTTTC CASSSGTGANVLTF
TRBJ2-5 TRBV10-2 NA NA TGCGCCAGCAGGCGTCAAGAGACCCAGTACTTC CASRRQETQYF
TRBJ2-2 TRBV7-2 NA NA TGTGCCAGCAGCTTAGTCAGCAACACCGGGGAGCTGTTTTTT CASSLVSNTGELFF
TRBJ2-3 TRBV11-2 NA TRBD2 TGTGCCAGCAGCTTAGTCCCTAGCGGGGGGTACCACTTCACAGATACGCAGTATTTT CASSLVPSGGYHFTDTQYF
TRBJ2-2 TRBV11-3 NA TRBD1 TGTGCCAGCAGCTTAGGATCTTGGGACAGCACCGGGGAGCTGTTTTTT CASSLGSWDSTGELFF
TRBJ2-1 TRBV6-6 NA NA TGTGCCAGCAGTTACTTTGGGAAGACCTACAATGAGCAGTTCTTC CASSYFGKTYNEQFF
TRBJ2-6 TRBV19 NA NA TGTGCCAGTAGTATAGTCTCAGGGGCCAACGTCCTGACTTTC CASSIVSGANVLTF
TRBJ2-3 TRBV3-1/TRBV3-2 NA TRBD2 TGTGCCAGCAGCCCCCATCCCGGGACTAGTCATGATACGCAGTATTTT CASSPHPGTSHDTQYF